This T cell receptor beta chain was recorded in a study of Ad26.COV2.S vaccination and SARS-CoV-2 variants (dated by TCRdb to the early 2020s). Background on the whole study: TCRbeta repertoire sequencing served as the tool for gauging how specific and how broad the SARS-CoV-2-reactive T cell receptors were following Ad26.COV2.S vaccination. A total of 32 samples were included in the TCR-sequenced set, comprising approximately 20 Ad26.COV2.S vaccine recipients, 5 placebo recipients and 8 SARS-CoV-2 convalescent individuals.

The immunoSEQ Assay was used to sequence TCRbeta CDR3 regions. After extraction, genomic DNA underwent amplification by bias-controlled multiplex PCR, followed by high-throughput sequencing. In the authors' own workflow: To quantify the absolute abundance of every unique TCRbeta CDR3 region, sequences were collapsed and filtered. Usable DNA was measured by amplifying reference genes present in all nucleated cells, and TCRbeta template counts were normalized to that usable DNA to estimate T cell fraction. Repertoire TCRs were annotated as SARS-CoV-2-specific when V gene, CDR3 amino acid sequence and J gene were exactly matched to a known reactive TCR set. The reference SARS-CoV-2 TCR set was obtained from MIRA and was filtered for enrichment in COVID-19-positive ImmuneCODE repertoires, whereby public or cross-reactive TCRs were removed. Using the MIRA antigens, annotated TCRs were further analysed by specific ORF or by position within an ORF. Breadth was defined as the number of annotated unique rearrangements divided by the total number of unique productive rearrangements, and depth was defined as the summed frequency of the annotated unique rearrangements. Two-sided Wilcoxon rank-sum tests were used to compare TCR breadth between groups. The immuneACCESS repertoire file appears here via TCRdb, limited to in-frame rearrangements. These files lack a portion of the clones; in checked studies, under half of the deficit traces to unresolved V genes, and the cause of the others is not known. V and J calls and clone size are those listed in that table; D and trimming were worked out from the DNA. The sample table lists about 350,000 clones, under 95% of them with a count of one. Together, the top ten hold under 5% of the sample.

Note on this clone: What this receptor recognizes is not known. Base qualities were left out, and no much larger clone turns up one base away.

CDR1 SGHNT and CDR2 YYREEE were looked up in the germline V gene (reference sequence). Trimming costs V 4 bases and J 8 bases, and their ends lie 9 bases apart. Its CDR3 holds 11 amino acids, cysteine through phenylalanine. Here the CDR3 DNA is all that survives: 33 bases in frame from base 1. What this sample's time point label stands for: individuals recovered from natural SARS-CoV-2 infection. Paper-wide results and their limitations: Comparable non-spike TCR breadth was observed between vaccine and placebo recipients, consistent with only spike being contained in the vaccine. After vaccination, substantial breadth of spike-specific CD8+ and CD4+ T cell responses was reported. Higher spike-specific TCR breadth was observed in Ad26.COV2.S recipients than in placebo recipients (P = 0.0014). It was noted by the authors that total T cell responses may have been underestimated by the TCR breadth and depth analyses.

This receptor was identified in a human donor who had recovered from COVID-19. The sample in question was peripheral blood, obtained after recovery from COVID-19. Recombination joined TRBV5-4 with TRBJ1-1; no D gene call is confident. The DNA is as follows: TGTGCCAGCAGCCGCCAGAACGAAGCTTTCTTT. The translation is CASSRQNEAFF. Reference TRBV5-4 and TRBJ1-1 proteins supply the regions before and after the CDR3; the full variable domain is: ETGVTQSPTHLIKTRGQQVTLRCSSQSGHNTVSWYQQALGQGPQFIFQYYREEENGRGNFPPRFSGLQFPNYSSELNVNALELDDSALYLCASSRQNEAFFGQGTRLTVV.